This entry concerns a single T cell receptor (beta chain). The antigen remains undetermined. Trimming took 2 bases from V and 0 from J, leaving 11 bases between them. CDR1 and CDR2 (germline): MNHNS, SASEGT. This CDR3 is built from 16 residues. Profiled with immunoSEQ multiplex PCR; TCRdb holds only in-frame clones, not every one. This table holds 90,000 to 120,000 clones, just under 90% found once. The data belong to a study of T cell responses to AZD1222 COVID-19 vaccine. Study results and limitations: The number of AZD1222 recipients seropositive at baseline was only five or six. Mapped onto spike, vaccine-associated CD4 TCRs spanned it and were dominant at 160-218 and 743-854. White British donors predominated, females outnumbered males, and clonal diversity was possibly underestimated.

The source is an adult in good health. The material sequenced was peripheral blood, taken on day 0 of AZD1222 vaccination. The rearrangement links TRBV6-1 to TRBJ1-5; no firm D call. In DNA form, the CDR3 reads TGTGCCAGCAGTGAAAGCATCCAGAATAGCAATCAGCCCCAGCATTTT. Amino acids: CASSESIQNSNQPQHF.